The rows below give T cell receptor beta chains drawn from one sample of a study of cytomegalovirus exposure and HLA in healthy donors. Only in-frame clones appear in the TCRdb table, and some are missing; sequencing was by immunoSEQ multiplex PCR. This repertoire includes approximately 50,000 clones. Sequencing was done on a sample of PBMCs. All receptors derive from a female donor in good health and CMV-seronegative. CDR3s include the opening cysteine and the closing phenylalanine or tryptophan. Fields, in order: V gene, J gene, D gene, CDR3 DNA, CDR3 protein. The D gene is left open where the match is weak.

V gene: TRBV5-4; J gene: TRBJ2-7; D gene: -; CDR3 DNA: TGTGCCAGCAGCCCGAGGGAATGGCCATACGAGCAGTACTTC; CDR3 protein: CASSPREWPYEQYF
V gene: TRBV6-6; J gene: TRBJ2-1; D gene: TRBD2; CDR3 DNA: TGTGCCAGCAGTCCTACGCGGGAGGGGGGCTACAATGAGCAGTTCTTC; CDR3 protein: CASSPTREGGYNEQFF
V gene: TRBV12-5; J gene: TRBJ2-3; D gene: TRBD2; CDR3 DNA: TGTGCTAGTGGTAGCGGGAGCCACCGCGGAGCAGATACGCAGTATTTT; CDR3 protein: CASGSGSHRGADTQYF
V gene: TRBV5-1; J gene: TRBJ2-7; D gene: TRBD1; CDR3 DNA: TGCGCCAGCAGCTACCGGGACAGAACCTACGAGCAGTACTTC; CDR3 protein: CASSYRDRTYEQYF
V gene: TRBV27; J gene: TRBJ2-7; D gene: TRBD1; CDR3 DNA: TGTGCCAGCAGAATGGACAGGGCAACCTACGAGCAGTACTTC; CDR3 protein: CASRMDRATYEQYF
V gene: TRBV19; J gene: TRBJ2-7; D gene: TRBD2; CDR3 DNA: TGTGCCAGTAGTAGCAGGGCCGGGGGGAGGGACGAGCAGTACTTC; CDR3 protein: CASSSRAGGRDEQYF
V gene: TRBV5-1; J gene: TRBJ2-5; D gene: -; CDR3 DNA: TGCGCCAGCAGCTCTTCAGGGTCGCAAGAGACCCAGTACTTC; CDR3 protein: CASSSSGSQETQYF
V gene: TRBV28; J gene: TRBJ1-2; D gene: TRBD1; CDR3 DNA: TGTGCCAGCAGTGGGGACAGGAATGATGGCTACACCTTC; CDR3 protein: CASSGDRNDGYTF
V gene: TRBV29-1; J gene: TRBJ1-2; D gene: -; CDR3 DNA: TGCAGCGTTGAAGGGGGCGGCTATGGCTACACCTTC; CDR3 protein: CSVEGGGYGYTF
V gene: TRBV30; J gene: TRBJ1-4; D gene: -; CDR3 DNA: TGTGCCTGGAGTTCTGCAGGGCTTAATGAAAAACTGTTTTTT; CDR3 protein: CAWSSAGLNEKLFF
V gene: TRBV30; J gene: TRBJ1-1; D gene: -; CDR3 DNA: TGTGCCTGGTCCAGGAACATGAACACTGAAGCTTTCTTT; CDR3 protein: CAWSRNMNTEAFF
V gene: TRBV18; J gene: TRBJ2-2; D gene: -; CDR3 DNA: TGTGCCAGCTCACTTATCAGGACCGGGGAGCTGTTTTTT; CDR3 protein: CASSLIRTGELFF
V gene: TRBV5-1; J gene: TRBJ1-4; D gene: TRBD1; CDR3 DNA: TGCGCCAGCAGCTTGTGGGGACAGGCTAATGAAAAACTGTTTTTT; CDR3 protein: CASSLWGQANEKLFF
V gene: TRBV5-1; J gene: TRBJ1-2; D gene: TRBD1; CDR3 DNA: TGCGCCAGCAGCTTGGACAGGGGAAGCTATGGCTACACCTTC; CDR3 protein: CASSLDRGSYGYTF
V gene: TRBV11-3; J gene: TRBJ1-2; D gene: TRBD1; CDR3 DNA: TGTGCCAGCAGCTTAGGTCCTAGGACAGGGGACTATGGCTACACCTTC; CDR3 protein: CASSLGPRTGDYGYTF
V gene: TRBV27; J gene: TRBJ1-3; D gene: -; CDR3 DNA: TGTGCCAGCAGTTTATCGTGGGGCAGCTCTGGAAACACCATATATTTT; CDR3 protein: CASSLSWGSSGNTIYF
V gene: TRBV2; J gene: TRBJ1-1; D gene: -; CDR3 DNA: TGTGCCAGCAGTGAAACAGGGAACACTGAAGCTTTCTTT; CDR3 protein: CASSETGNTEAFF
V gene: TRBV5-4; J gene: TRBJ1-1; D gene: -; CDR3 DNA: TGTGCCAGCAGCGGCGGGGGACTGAACACTGAAGCTTTCTTT; CDR3 protein: CASSGGGLNTEAFF
V gene: TRBV9; J gene: TRBJ2-7; D gene: TRBD1; CDR3 DNA: TGTGCCAGCAGCGTAGGACAGGGCGAGGACGAGCAGTACTTC; CDR3 protein: CASSVGQGEDEQYF
V gene: TRBV6-5; J gene: TRBJ1-2; D gene: TRBD1; CDR3 DNA: TGTGCCAGCAGCCGGACAGGACTCTATGGCTACACCTTC; CDR3 protein: CASSRTGLYGYTF
V gene: TRBV4-1; J gene: TRBJ2-7; D gene: -; CDR3 DNA: TGCGCCAGCAGCCAAGGGAGAGGTAAGGCCTACGAGCAGTACTTC; CDR3 protein: CASSQGRGKAYEQYF
V gene: TRBV2; J gene: TRBJ1-3; D gene: -; CDR3 DNA: TGTGCCAGCAGTGAGACTAGAGGACCCTCTGGAAACACCATATATTTT; CDR3 protein: CASSETRGPSGNTIYF
V gene: TRBV4-1; J gene: TRBJ2-1; D gene: -; CDR3 DNA: TGCGCCAGCAGCCAAAACAGGGTCTCCTACAATGAGCAGTTCTTC; CDR3 protein: CASSQNRVSYNEQFF
V gene: TRBV6-5; J gene: TRBJ2-5; D gene: -; CDR3 DNA: TGTGCCAGCAGTTACTCGATAGAAGAGACCCAGTACTTC; CDR3 protein: CASSYSIEETQYF
V gene: TRBV15; J gene: TRBJ1-6; D gene: -; CDR3 DNA: TGTGCCACCAGCAGAGATCGGCAGAGGGGACTGAGCTCCTATAATTCACCCCTCCACTTT; CDR3 protein: CATSRDRQRGLSSYNSPLHF
V gene: TRBV5-1; J gene: TRBJ2-2; D gene: -; CDR3 DNA: TGCGCCAGCAGCTTGGATGTAAGGGGCTCGTATCGGGAGCTGTTTTTT; CDR3 protein: CASSLDVRGSYRELFF
V gene: TRBV4-2; J gene: TRBJ2-5; D gene: TRBD2; CDR3 DNA: TGTGCCAGCAGCCAACGGGCGGGGGGGGACCAAGAGACCCAGTACTTC; CDR3 protein: CASSQRAGGDQETQYF
V gene: TRBV4-3; J gene: TRBJ2-2; D gene: -; CDR3 DNA: TGCGCCAGCAGCCAGGGTCGGGTTTCCGGGGAGCTGTTTTTT; CDR3 protein: CASSQGRVSGELFF
V gene: TRBV4-3; J gene: TRBJ2-3; D gene: -; CDR3 DNA: TGCGCCAGCAGCCCGACTAGCACAGATACGCAGTATTTT; CDR3 protein: CASSPTSTDTQYF
V gene: TRBV7-6; J gene: TRBJ2-1; D gene: -; CDR3 DNA: TGTGCCAGCAGTACGGAGGGCAATGAGCAGTTCTTC; CDR3 protein: CASSTEGNEQFF
V gene: TRBV30; J gene: TRBJ2-2; D gene: -; CDR3 DNA: TGTGCCTGGAGTGTAATGGCAGGGCACACCGGGGAGCTGTTTTTT; CDR3 protein: CAWSVMAGHTGELFF
V gene: TRBV5-1; J gene: TRBJ2-1; D gene: TRBD2; CDR3 DNA: TGCGCCAGCAGCTTTCTAGCGGGAGGGTCCTACAATGAGCAGTTCTTC; CDR3 protein: CASSFLAGGSYNEQFF
V gene: TRBV30; J gene: TRBJ2-3; D gene: TRBD2; CDR3 DNA: TGTGCCTGGAGTGGACTAGCGGGGCTGGATACGCAGTATTTT; CDR3 protein: CAWSGLAGLDTQYF
V gene: TRBV27; J gene: TRBJ1-5; D gene: -; CDR3 DNA: TGTGCCAGCAGTTTCGCGCCATCTAATCAGCCCCAGCATTTT; CDR3 protein: CASSFAPSNQPQHF
V gene: TRBV6-6; J gene: TRBJ1-1; D gene: -; CDR3 DNA: TGTGCCAGCAGTTACACTTCCTCAAACACTGAAGCTTTCTTT; CDR3 protein: CASSYTSSNTEAFF
V gene: TRBV11-3; J gene: TRBJ1-5; D gene: -; CDR3 DNA: TGTGCCAGCAGCCCCGGCCGGGGACAGCCCCAGCATTTT; CDR3 protein: CASSPGRGQPQHF
V gene: TRBV30; J gene: TRBJ2-2; D gene: -; CDR3 DNA: TGTGCCGGGAGGTCCCGGGGGGCCGTGAACACCGGGGAGCTGTTTTTT; CDR3 protein: CAGRSRGAVNTGELFF
V gene: TRBV30; J gene: TRBJ1-1; D gene: TRBD1; CDR3 DNA: TGTGCCTGGAGGCCCGACAGGGTTGGCACTGAAGCTTTCTTT; CDR3 protein: CAWRPDRVGTEAFF
V gene: TRBV11-3; J gene: TRBJ2-5; D gene: TRBD2; CDR3 DNA: TGTGCCAGCAGCCCGAGGGACTACCCAGGGGAGACCCAGTACTTC; CDR3 protein: CASSPRDYPGETQYF
V gene: TRBV4-1; J gene: TRBJ2-2; D gene: TRBD2; CDR3 DNA: TGCGCCAGCAGCCAAGGGCCATATAGCGGGAGTGGGGCCGGGGAGCTGTTTTTT; CDR3 protein: CASSQGPYSGSGAGELFF
V gene: TRBV5-1; J gene: TRBJ2-3; D gene: -; CDR3 DNA: TGCGCCAGCAGCCCGGGACTCAGCAGGATTACAGATACGCAGTATTTT; CDR3 protein: CASSPGLSRITDTQYF
V gene: TRBV14; J gene: TRBJ1-2; D gene: -; CDR3 DNA: TGTGCCAGCAGCCCATACACAGGGACCGGCTACACCTTC; CDR3 protein: CASSPYTGTGYTF
V gene: TRBV4-3; J gene: TRBJ1-2; D gene: TRBD1; CDR3 DNA: TGCGCCAGCAGCCGCGGACAGGGGAGCGATGGCTACACCTTC; CDR3 protein: CASSRGQGSDGYTF
V gene: TRBV5-4; J gene: TRBJ1-2; D gene: -; CDR3 DNA: TGTGCCAGCAGCTCCCTGGGGAGGGCCGGCTATGGCTACACCTTC; CDR3 protein: CASSSLGRAGYGYTF
V gene: TRBV7-9; J gene: TRBJ2-2; D gene: -; CDR3 DNA: TGTGCCAGCAGCTGGGCCGGAGGTTGGGGCACCGGGGAGCTGTTTTTT; CDR3 protein: CASSWAGGWGTGELFF
V gene: TRBV20-1; J gene: TRBJ2-5; D gene: TRBD2; CDR3 DNA: TGCAGTGCTAGGACTAGCGAGACCCAGTACTTC; CDR3 protein: CSARTSETQYF
V gene: TRBV7-9; J gene: TRBJ2-7; D gene: -; CDR3 DNA: TGTGCCAGCAGCTTAGAGAGGGAGCAGTACTTC; CDR3 protein: CASSLEREQYF